These 13 T cell receptor beta chains were all obtained from the same sample, sequenced in a study of response to subunit inactivated influenza vaccine. In TCRdb, the RT-PCR reads were re-called with MiXCR into one record per CDR3 protein. This table holds more than 700,000 distinct CDR3 sequences, 21% found once. The source material was PBMCs from blood, sampled roughly 5 days after vaccination. The receptors originated from a man aged 50-60 years who received an inactivated influenza vaccine.

The chain joins TRBV7-2 to TRBJ2-2; D gene uncertain. There are 14 residues in the CDR3. V was clipped by 6 bases and J by 6 bases, with 14 bases between them. CDR1 is SGHTA and CDR2 is FQGNSA in the germline V gene. CDR3 nucleotide sequence: TGTGCCAGCAGATCACTAAGCTTTGCCGGGGAGCTGTTTTTT. Translated, it gives CASRSLSFAGELFF.

V and J are TRBV10-3 and TRBJ2-1, with D perhaps TRBD1 (5 bases). The CDR3 is made up of 13 amino acids. Germline values: CDR1 ENHRY, CDR2 SYGVKD. V was clipped by 4 bases and J by 4 bases, with 8 bases between them. CDR3 DNA: TGTGCCATCAGTGCTGACAGATACAATGAGCAGTTCTTC. Its translation: CAISADRYNEQFF.

This rearrangement joins TRBV24-1 to TRBJ2-5, with 12 bases fitting TRBD1. Germline V gene data show CDR1 as KGHDR and CDR2 as SFDVKD. Losses at the gene ends were 5 bases for V and 6 bases for J; bases not matched to a gene: 6. The CDR3 extends over 15 amino acids. CDR3 nucleotide sequence: TGTGCCACCAGTGCTGGGACAGGGGGCAGAAAGACCCAGTACTTC. Protein: CATSAGTGGRKTQYF.

This clonotype came up a few times. The gene calls are TRBV20-1 and TRBJ2-7, with TRBD1 matching 7 bases. Germline trimming cut 0 bases from V and 2 bases from J; bases unmatched to any gene: 10. Germline loops: CDR1 DFQATT, CDR2 SNEGSKA (reference sequence). The CDR3 totals 16 residues. The CDR3 is CSARDTSGTDTYEQYF. DNA for the CDR3: TGCAGTGCTAGAGATACTTCCGGGACAGACACCTACGAGCAGTACTTC.

The chain links TRBV20-1 to TRBJ2-2; 10 bases map to TRBD2. Germline V lookup: CDR1 DFQATT, CDR2 SNEGSKA (reference sequence). J was trimmed by 5 bases and V by 3 bases; bases with no gene match: 9. The CDR3 consists of 16 residues. The CDR3 DNA is TGCAGTGCTAGGAGGAGCGGGGGGGTTCAGACCGGGGAGCTGTTTTTT. It codes for CSARRSGGVQTGELFF.

This clonotype was observed a few times. The chain joins TRBV30 to TRBJ1-2; perhaps TRBD1 as D (6 bases). The germline V gene has CDR1 GTSNPN and CDR2 SVGIG (reference sequence). The V end lost 0 bases, the J end lost 8 bases, and 13 bases lay between the germline ends. This CDR3 region has 13 residues. This chain's CDR3 is CAWSVPGGLGYTF. The CDR3 DNA reads TGTGCCTGGAGTGTACCGGGGGGCTTGGGCTACACCTTC.

This chain links TRBV2 with TRBJ1-1; TRBD1 matches 12 bases. V lost 6 bases to trimming and J lost 3 bases; unmatched junction nucleotides: 11. Germline CDR1 is SNHLY and CDR2 is FYNNEI. This CDR3 is built from 17 residues. CDR3 amino acids: CASSGTGGPLWDTEAFF. DNA of the CDR3: TGTGCCAGCAGCGGGACAGGGGGCCCCCTCTGGGACACTGAAGCTTTCTTT.

The chain recombines TRBV6-5 with TRBJ1-1, with a tentative D call TRBD1 (5 bases). The germline gives CDR1 MNHEY, CDR2 SVGAGI. CDR3 length: 14 residues. V was shortened by 4 bases and J by 2 bases, with 11 bases between the two germline ends. CDR3 loop: CASSSREVNTEAFF. CDR3 nucleotides: TGTGCCAGCAGTTCCAGGGAGGTAAACACTGAAGCTTTCTTT.

The chain links TRBV28 to TRBJ1-1; no clear D gene. Germline V gene sequence: CDR1 MDHEN, CDR2 SYDVKM. There are 14 residues in the CDR3. V shed 7 bases and J shed 2 bases, with 14 bases lying between them. CDR3 protein: CASTRAPANTEAFF. The DNA for the CDR3 is TGTGCCAGCACCCGGGCCCCAGCAAACACTGAAGCTTTCTTT.

The genes are TRBV7-2 and TRBJ2-5; D remains ambiguous. This CDR3 region has 14 residues. The V gene lost 4 bases and the J gene lost 5 bases, with 14 bases spanning the gap. CDR1 is SGHTA, CDR2 FQGNSA, per germline. DNA of the CDR3: TGTGCCAGCAGCTCAGAACCCTGGCGGGAGACCCAGTACTTC. Its translation is CASSSEPWRETQYF.

The chain links TRBV28 to TRBJ2-7; TRBD1 aligns across 9 bases. Unmatched junction bases numbered 6, after V lost 5 bases and J lost 4 bases. CDR1 is MDHEN and CDR2 is SYDVKM in the germline V gene. The CDR3 is made up of 14 amino acids. The CDR3 coding sequence is TGTGCCAGCAGTATCACCGGGACAGGGTACGAGCAGTACTTC. Translating it yields CASSITGTGYEQYF.

The chain combines TRBV11-2 with TRBJ2-3; TRBD2 agrees at 7 bases. The CDR3 length is 16 residues. The V gene's germline CDR1 is SGHAT and CDR2 FQNNGV. The V segment lost 5 bases and the J segment 4 bases; nucleotides outside the gene matches: 12. CDR3 in DNA: TGTGCCAGCAGCGGGCTGGGGCGGGAGAGGGCAGATACGCAGTATTTT. It is translated as CASSGLGRERADTQYF. The variable domain in full, with the rest retrieved from reference TRBV11-2 and TRBJ2-3, is EAGVAQSPRYKIIEKRQSVAFWCNPISGHATLYWYQQILGQGPKLLIQFQNNGVVDDSQLPKDRFSAERLKGVDSTLKIQPAKLEDSAVYLCASSGLGRERADTQYFGPGTRLTVL.

This sequence joins TRBV6-1 and TRBJ2-7; 13 bases line up with TRBD2. J was trimmed by 6 bases and V by 8 bases; bases with no gene match: 13. The germline V gene has CDR1 MNHNS and CDR2 SASEGT. This CDR3 is 16 amino acids long. The CDR3 sequence: CASHRGTSGRVGEQYF. CDR3 sequence (DNA): TGTGCCAGCCACAGGGGAACTAGCGGGAGGGTAGGCGAGCAGTACTTC.